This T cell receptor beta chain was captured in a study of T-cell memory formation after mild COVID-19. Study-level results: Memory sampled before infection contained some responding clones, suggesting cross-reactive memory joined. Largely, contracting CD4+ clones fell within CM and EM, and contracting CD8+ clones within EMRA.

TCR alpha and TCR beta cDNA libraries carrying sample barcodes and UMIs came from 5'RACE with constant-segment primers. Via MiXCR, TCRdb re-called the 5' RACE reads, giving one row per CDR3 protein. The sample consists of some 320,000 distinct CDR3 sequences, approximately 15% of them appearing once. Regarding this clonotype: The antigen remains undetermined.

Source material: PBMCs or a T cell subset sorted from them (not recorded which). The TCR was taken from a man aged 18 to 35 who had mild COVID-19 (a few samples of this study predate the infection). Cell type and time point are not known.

The CDR3 DNA sequence: TGCGCCAGCAGCCATCACCCGGCGGGGACTAGCGGTTACAATGAGCAGTTCTTC. Encoded protein: CASSHHPAGTSGYNEQFF. The chain couples TRBV4-1 to TRBJ2-1; the match to TRBD2 covers 11 bases. This CDR3 is 18 amino acids long. V was clipped by 3 bases and J by 4 bases; unmatched bases: 11. Germline-derived CDR1 and CDR2 are MGHRA and YSYEKL.